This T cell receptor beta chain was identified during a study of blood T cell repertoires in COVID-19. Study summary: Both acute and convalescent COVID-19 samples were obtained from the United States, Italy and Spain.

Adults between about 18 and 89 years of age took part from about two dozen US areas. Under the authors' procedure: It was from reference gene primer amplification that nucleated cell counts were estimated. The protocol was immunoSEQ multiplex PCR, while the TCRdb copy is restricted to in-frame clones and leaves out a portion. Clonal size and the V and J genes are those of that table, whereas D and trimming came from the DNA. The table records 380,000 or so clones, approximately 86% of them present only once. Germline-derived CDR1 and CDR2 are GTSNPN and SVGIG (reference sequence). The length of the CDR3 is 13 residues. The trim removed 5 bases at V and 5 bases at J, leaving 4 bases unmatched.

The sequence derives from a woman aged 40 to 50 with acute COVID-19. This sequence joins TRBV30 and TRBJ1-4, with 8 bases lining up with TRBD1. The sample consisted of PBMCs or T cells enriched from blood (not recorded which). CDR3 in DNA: TGTGCCTGGTTGGGACAGGAAAATGAAAAACTGTTTTTT. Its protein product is CAWLGQENEKLFF.